A selection of T cell receptor beta chains follows, all from one sample in a study of blood T cell repertoires in COVID-19. Measured with immunoSEQ multiplex PCR; TCRdb has only the in-frame clones, and not every one. The sample lists 310,000 or so clones; 86% were seen once. Sequencing was done on a sample of PBMCs or T cells enriched from blood (not recorded which). The receptors derive from a young woman who had recovered from COVID-19. CDR3s include the opening cysteine and the closing phenylalanine or tryptophan. The D gene is left open where the match is weak. Size tells how often a clone was seen (once, few, many) or the class of an expanded clone, and some rows leave it out.

V: TRBV29-1; size: NA; J: TRBJ1-2; D: NA; DNA: TGCAGCGTCGTAGACCAGGGGACGGGTTGGGGCTACACCTTC; CDR3: CSVVDQGTGWGYTF
V: TRBV27; size: NA; J: TRBJ1-6; D: TRBD1; DNA: TGTGCCAGCAGCAGGACAGGGGGTTCCTATAATTCACCCCTCCACTTT; CDR3: CASSRTGGSYNSPLHF
V: TRBV5-4; size: NA; J: TRBJ1-2; D: TRBD1; DNA: TGTGCCAGCAGCGTGAACCGGGACAGGGAGATTAACTATGGCTACACCTTC; CDR3: CASSVNRDREINYGYTF
V: TRBV6-6; size: NA; J: TRBJ2-7; D: TRBD1; DNA: TGTGCCAGCATCGCCGCCTCGGGACAGGGCTACGAGCAGTACTTC; CDR3: CASIAASGQGYEQYF
V: TRBV9; size: NA; J: TRBJ2-5; D: NA; DNA: TGTGCCAGCAGCGGGAATCCTGGACTACCGGAGGATCGAGAGACCCAGTACTTC; CDR3: CASSGNPGLPEDRETQYF
V: TRBV2; size: NA; J: TRBJ2-1; D: NA; DNA: TGTGCCAGCACAACTAGTTACAATGAGCAGTTCTTC; CDR3: CASTTSYNEQFF
V: TRBV27; size: NA; J: TRBJ2-3; D: NA; DNA: TGTGCCAGCAGTTTTGGGGGCGCGGTAGATACGCAGTATTTT; CDR3: CASSFGGAVDTQYF
V: TRBV7-9; size: NA; J: TRBJ1-1; D: NA; DNA: TGTGCCAGCAGCTCGACGTGGAGTGAAGCTTTCTTT; CDR3: CASSSTWSEAFF
V: TRBV18; size: NA; J: TRBJ2-1; D: NA; DNA: TGTGCCAGCTCACCACCGGCGGGGTGGTTAAGTAATGAGCAGTTCTTC; CDR3: CASSPPAGWLSNEQFF
V: TRBV6-4; size: NA; J: TRBJ1-1; D: NA; DNA: TGTGCCAGCAGTCTTCGATATGGACGGGGGAACACTGAAGCTTTCTTT; CDR3: CASSLRYGRGNTEAFF
V: TRBV2; size: NA; J: TRBJ2-3; D: TRBD2; DNA: TGTGCCAGCAGTGCCAGCGGGGGGGCTGTAGATACGCAGTATTTT; CDR3: CASSASGGAVDTQYF
V: TRBV6-5; size: NA; J: TRBJ2-7; D: TRBD2; DNA: TGTGCCAGCGAGGAGCGGGAGGGCCGGGGCTACGAGCAGTACTTC; CDR3: CASEEREGRGYEQYF
V: TRBV18; size: NA; J: TRBJ2-3; D: NA; DNA: TGTGCCAGCTCATCTAGCACAGATACGCAGTATTTT; CDR3: CASSSSTDTQYF
V: TRBV2; size: NA; J: TRBJ2-7; D: TRBD2; DNA: TGTGCCAGCACTAAACGACTAGCGACCCCGGACGAGCAGTACTTC; CDR3: CASTKRLATPDEQYF
V: TRBV6-1; size: NA; J: TRBJ1-2; D: TRBD1; DNA: TGTGCCAGCAGTGAAGATACAGGGGGCCGCTATGGCTACACCTTC; CDR3: CASSEDTGGRYGYTF
V: TRBV27; size: NA; J: TRBJ1-2; D: NA; DNA: TGTGCCAGCAGAAGGGGTCTGAACTATGGCTACACCTTC; CDR3: CASRRGLNYGYTF
V: TRBV30; size: NA; J: TRBJ1-4; D: TRBD1; DNA: TGTGCCCTCACGGGACAGGAGAATAAACTGTTTTTT; CDR3: CALTGQENKLFF
V: TRBV19; size: NA; J: TRBJ1-6; D: TRBD1; DNA: TGTGCCAGTAGGGCTACAGGGGGCAGGTGGAATTCACCCCTCCACTTT; CDR3: CASRATGGRWNSPLHF
V: TRBV5-4; size: NA; J: TRBJ1-4; D: NA; DNA: TGTGCCAGCAGCTCCCGCTCGGGTGTCGAAAATGAAAAACTGTTTTTT; CDR3: CASSSRSGVENEKLFF
V: TRBV15; size: NA; J: TRBJ1-2; D: TRBD1; DNA: TGTGCCACCAGCCCAGGGGGCGTAAAGGGCTACACCTTC; CDR3: CATSPGGVKGYTF
V: TRBV7-6; size: NA; J: TRBJ1-2; D: NA; DNA: TGTGCCAGCAGCTTAAGCGGGGGGCGAGATGGCTACACCTTC; CDR3: CASSLSGGRDGYTF
V: TRBV9; size: NA; J: TRBJ2-7; D: TRBD1; DNA: TGTGCCAGCAGCCCAGGGGACAGGGGAAGGGAGCAGTACTTC; CDR3: CASSPGDRGREQYF
V: TRBV5-1; size: once; J: TRBJ2-5; D: NA; DNA: TGCGCCAGCAGCTTGGACAGAGACGAGACCCAGTACTTC; CDR3: CASSLDRDETQYF
V: TRBV3-1/TRBV3-2; size: many; J: TRBJ2-3; D: TRBD1; DNA: TGTGCCACAAGACAGGGGGGGACAGATACGCAGTATTTT; CDR3: CATRQGGTDTQYF
V: TRBV30; size: NA; J: TRBJ1-2; D: NA; DNA: TGTGCCTGGAGTTTCGGCTATGGCTACACCTTC; CDR3: CAWSFGYGYTF
V: TRBV29-1; size: once; J: TRBJ1-1; D: TRBD1; DNA: TGCAGCGTTCCTAGGGACAGGGCTAACACTGAAGCTTTCTTT; CDR3: CSVPRDRANTEAFF
V: TRBV28; size: NA; J: TRBJ1-5; D: TRBD1; DNA: TGTGCCAGCAGTCTGGGACAGGGGGACAATCAGCCCCAGCATTTT; CDR3: CASSLGQGDNQPQHF
V: TRBV5-4; size: NA; J: TRBJ1-5; D: NA; DNA: TGTGCCAGCAGCTCAGATCCCTCGAGGGATCAGCCCCAGCATTTT; CDR3: CASSSDPSRDQPQHF
V: TRBV4-1; size: NA; J: TRBJ2-7; D: NA; DNA: TGCGCCAGCAGCCAAGAAGCAAGACTCCAGGGGCAGTACTTC; CDR3: CASSQEARLQGQYF
V: TRBV29-1; size: NA; J: TRBJ1-1; D: NA; DNA: TGCAGCGTTGAAAGAGACTACCTGAACACTGAAGCTTTCTTT; CDR3: CSVERDYLNTEAFF
V: TRBV7-8; size: NA; J: TRBJ1-1; D: NA; DNA: TGTGCCAGCAGCCCCCACGTGGACTTAATGAACACTGAAGCTTTCTTT; CDR3: CASSPHVDLMNTEAFF
V: TRBV27; size: NA; J: TRBJ2-2; D: NA; DNA: TGTGCCAGCAGTTTTAGCACAGCGGAGAGTGACACCGGGGAGCTGTTTTTT; CDR3: CASSFSTAESDTGELFF
V: TRBV3-1/TRBV3-2; size: NA; J: TRBJ1-1; D: NA; DNA: TGTGCCAGCAGCCAAGAAGGGAGCCTTGGGGAAGCTTTCTTT; CDR3: CASSQEGSLGEAFF
V: TRBV2; size: NA; J: TRBJ2-7; D: NA; DNA: TGTGCCAGCAGTACCTGGCGAGCTCGCGGCGAGCAGTACTTC; CDR3: CASSTWRARGEQYF
V: TRBV11-1; size: NA; J: TRBJ1-2; D: NA; DNA: TGTGCCAGCAGCTTAGTTGTCGACAGCGTGGATGGCTACACCTTC; CDR3: CASSLVVDSVDGYTF
V: TRBV29-1; size: NA; J: TRBJ1-2; D: NA; DNA: TGCAGCGTGCTAACGGGACTCCCGGCTAACTATGGCTACACCTTC; CDR3: CSVLTGLPANYGYTF
V: TRBV9; size: once; J: TRBJ2-1; D: NA; DNA: TGTGCCAGCAGCGTAGAGGGCCTTACTAGTATGGATGAGCAGTTCTTC; CDR3: CASSVEGLTSMDEQFF